Described below is a single TCR beta chain sequence and its context. The source of the sample is a study of blood T cell repertoires in COVID-19. Study in general: Acute-phase and convalescent COVID-19 samples originated in the United States, Italy and Spain. PBMCs, B-cell-depleted T cells, or T cells were the source of the cDNA or gDNA that made up the material.

Original methodology: Amplification from reference gene primers served as the basis for estimated nucleated cell counts. The method was immunoSEQ multiplex PCR; TCRdb's version includes in-frame clones alone and lacks a portion of them. V, J and clone size are those of that table, while D and trimming were read from the DNA. The sample has 400,000 to 450,000 clones, about nine tenths seen once. Germline V gene lookup returns CDR1 SGDLS and CDR2 YYNGEE. CDR3 length: 18 amino acids. Germline trimming cut 3 bases from V and 1 base from J; bases unmatched to any gene: 13. The receptor was isolated from a woman in her twenties or thirties with active or convalescent COVID-19. The V gene is TRBV9, the J gene TRBJ1-3; 7 bases line up with TRBD1. The sequenced sample was peripheral blood. The DNA for the CDR3 is TGTGCCAGCAGCGGCAGACAGGGACCTAAAACTTCTGGAAACACCATATATTTT. It codes for CASSGRQGPKTSGNTIYF.